This T cell receptor (beta chain) was profiled in a study of blood T cell repertoires in COVID-19. Data came from immunoSEQ multiplex PCR; TCRdb stores just in-frame clones and leaves some out. The profile shows tens of thousands of clones, under 95% of them singletons. CDR1 is SGHVS and CDR2 is FQNEAQ in the germline V gene. Trimming removed 5 bases at V and 2 bases at J, with 12 bases between. The CDR3 is 14 amino acids. The gene calls are TRBV7-8 and TRBJ1-1; D is perhaps TRBD1 (6 bases). The sample taken for sequencing was peripheral blood. This TCR was recovered from a man over 45 with acute or convalescent COVID-19. This CDR3 reads CASSAGTINTEAFF. CDR3 in DNA: TGTGCCAGCAGCGCCGGGACAATTAACACTGAAGCTTTCTTT.